This T cell receptor (beta chain) is from a study of T cell repertoires in ileal Crohn's disease. Included were adult ileal or ileocolonic Crohn's patients indicated for ileocolonic resection. This clone was detected only once. Per sample, roughly 500 nanograms of biopsy DNA were TCRB immunosequenced. The data were produced by immunoSEQ multiplex PCR, yet TCRdb's version contains in-frame clones alone and is incomplete. There are 5,500 to 7,000 clones in the sample; about 95% occur only once, and over 0.25% lies in the top ten. The source is an adult with Crohn's disease. Sequenced sample: ileal tissue.

CDR3 protein: CASSYDRASGKLFF. CDR3 nucleotide sequence: TGTGCCAGCAGTTACGACAGGGCCTCGGGAAAACTGTTTTTT. The J gene is TRBJ1-4, the V gene TRBV6-5, with TRBD1 matching over 7 bases. This CDR3 contains 14 residues. Germline V gene data show CDR1 as MNHEY and CDR2 as SVGAGI. After removal of 2 bases from V and 10 bases from J, the junction contained 7 bases not matched to a gene.